This entry features one TCR beta chain sequence. These data belong to a study of blood T cell repertoires in COVID-19. CDR1 is SGDLS, CDR2 YYNGEE, per germline. V lost 0 bases, J lost 2 bases, and 8 bases lay in between. CDR3 size: 14 residues. Sequencing was performed with immunoSEQ multiplex PCR; in TCRdb, only in-frame clones are kept and a portion is missing. The sample consists of 80,000 to 100,000 clones, around 93% of them appearing once. Sequencing used peripheral blood. V is TRBV9 and J is TRBJ2-5; tentatively, D is TRBD2 (6 bases). The source of this sequence is a human donor with active COVID-19. The donor label of this sample is uncertain. Here the CDR3 reads CASSVEGTQETQYF. The CDR3 DNA reads as TGTGCCAGCAGCGTAGAAGGGACTCAAGAGACCCAGTACTTC. Full variable domain (missing parts from reference TRBV9 and TRBJ2-5): DSGVTQTPKHLITATGQRVTLRCSPRSGDLSVYWYQQSLDQGLQFLIQYYNGEERAKGNILERFSAQQFPDLHSELNLSSLELGDSALYFCASSVEGTQETQYFGPGTRLLVL.